This T cell receptor (beta chain) was profiled in a study of blood T cell repertoires in COVID-19. Study information: Specimens from acute and convalescent COVID-19 originated in the United States, Italy and Spain. In each case, the material was cDNA or gDNA derived from T cells, B-cell-depleted T cells, or PBMCs.

Germline CDR1 SGHRS, CDR2 YFSETQ. Trimming removed 4 bases from V and 2 bases from J, with 12 bases in between. This CDR3 contains 14 residues. Under the authors' procedure: Researchers report that nucleated cell counts were estimated from reference gene primer amplification. TCRdb's table, derived via immunoSEQ multiplex PCR, lists solely in-frame clones and lacks some. The V and J calls and clone size come from that table; D and trimming were worked out from the DNA. The table lists 97,000 or so clones, 87% of them singletons. Seattle-derived patients entered the study during active infection and were followed longitudinally.

The sequence was collected from a woman aged 45-65 years with COVID-19, enrolled during active disease. Material for sequencing was peripheral blood. The chain uses TRBV5-1 and TRBJ1-1, with D tentatively TRBD1 (5 bases). CDR3 DNA: TGCGCCAGCAGCCCGGTGGGGCCTAACACTGAAGCTTTCTTT. Translating it yields CASSPVGPNTEAFF.